These T cell receptor beta chains were read from a single sample in a study of blood T cell repertoires in COVID-19. Profiling relied on immunoSEQ multiplex PCR, and the TCRdb table lists in-frame clones only, not all of them. The data show tens of thousands of clones, about 90% seen once. What was sequenced was peripheral blood. The receptors were sampled from a woman of 80 years or more with active COVID-19. CDR3s include the opening cysteine and the closing phenylalanine or tryptophan. D genes are given only for firm matches. Size tells how often a clone was seen (once, few, many) or the class of an expanded clone, and some rows leave it out.

>TRBV4-1|TRBJ1-6|NA|NA
CASSQGGGRITFRDPLHF
TGCGCCAGCAGCCAAGGGGGGGGACGGATAACCTTTAGGGATCCCCTCCACTTT
>TRBV28|TRBJ1-6|TRBD1|once
CASSSPGQSNSPLHF
TGTGCCAGCAGTTCGCCGGGACAGTCTAATTCACCCCTCCACTTT
>TRBV18|TRBJ2-2|TRBD2|NA
CASSRLTSGINTGELFF
TGTGCCAGCTCGCGACTCACTAGCGGGATCAACACCGGGGAGCTGTTTTTT
>TRBV6-2/TRBV6-3|TRBJ2-1|TRBD2|NA
CASSYPTSPGVLSSYNEQFF
TGTGCCAGCAGTTACCCGACTAGCCCGGGCGTTTTGAGCTCCTACAATGAGCAGTTCTTC
>TRBV7-2|TRBJ2-7|TRBD2|NA
CASSRRSAGGSPYEQYF
TGTGCCAGCAGCCGTCGGTCAGCGGGAGGGAGCCCCTACGAGCAGTACTTC
>TRBV6-5|TRBJ2-7|NA|NA
CASSYSQRGSYEQYF
TGTGCCAGCAGTTACTCCCAGCGTGGGTCCTACGAGCAGTACTTC
>TRBV9|TRBJ2-5|TRBD1|NA
CASSVKTGARETQYF
TGTGCCAGCAGCGTAAAGACAGGGGCCAGGGAGACCCAGTACTTC
>TRBV5-4|TRBJ1-2|NA|NA
CASSLDRLPNYGYTF
TGTGCCAGCAGCTTGGACAGGTTACCTAACTATGGCTACACCTTC
>TRBV5-6|TRBJ2-6|NA|NA
CASSLFRGSGANVLTF
TGTGCCAGCAGCTTGTTCAGGGGCTCTGGGGCCAACGTCCTGACTTTC
>TRBV3-1/TRBV3-2|TRBJ1-1|NA|NA
CASSHSGEAFF
TGTGCCAGCAGCCACTCGGGGGAAGCTTTCTTT
>TRBV11-1|TRBJ2-1|TRBD1|NA
CASSEYRDRSYNEQFF
TGTGCCAGCAGCGAATACCGGGACAGGAGCTACAATGAGCAGTTCTTC
>TRBV5-1|TRBJ1-1|TRBD1|NA
CASSVFGTAEAFF
TGCGCCAGCAGCGTCTTCGGGACAGCTGAAGCTTTCTTT
>TRBV4-3|TRBJ2-7|NA|NA
CASSQEPRVDEQYF
TGCGCCAGCAGCCAAGAGCCCAGGGTCGACGAGCAGTACTTC
>TRBV4-3|TRBJ2-3|TRBD2|NA
CASSQGVSGRGDTQYF
TGCGCCAGCAGCCAAGGCGTTAGCGGGAGGGGAGATACGCAGTATTTT
>TRBV5-5|TRBJ2-7|TRBD2|NA
CASCQGLAYYEQYF
TGTGCCAGCTGCCAGGGACTAGCTTACTACGAGCAGTACTTC
>TRBV30|TRBJ1-4|NA|NA
CAWSVGAEAATNEKLFF
TGTGCCTGGAGTGTAGGGGCAGAAGCTGCAACTAATGAAAAACTGTTTTTT
>TRBV2|TRBJ1-2|NA|NA
CASSSYEGYGYTF
TGTGCCAGCAGTTCATATGAGGGCTATGGCTACACCTTC
>TRBV9|TRBJ2-3|TRBD2|NA
CASSVESSSGMSADTQYF
TGTGCCAGCAGCGTAGAATCCAGTAGCGGGATGTCTGCAGATACGCAGTATTTT
>TRBV15|TRBJ2-1|NA|NA
CATSRDMAASYNEQFF
TGTGCCACCAGCAGAGATATGGCAGCGTCGTACAATGAGCAGTTCTTC
>TRBV11-2|TRBJ2-7|TRBD2|NA
CASSLGTSVYEQYF
TGTGCCAGCAGCTTAGGGACTAGCGTCTACGAGCAGTACTTC
>TRBV18|TRBJ2-7|NA|NA
CASSGPLDEQYF
TGTGCCAGCTCAGGGCCTCTGGACGAGCAGTACTTC
>TRBV27|TRBJ2-2|NA|NA
CASRTLANTGELFF
TGTGCCAGCAGGACTCTAGCGAACACCGGGGAGCTGTTTTTT